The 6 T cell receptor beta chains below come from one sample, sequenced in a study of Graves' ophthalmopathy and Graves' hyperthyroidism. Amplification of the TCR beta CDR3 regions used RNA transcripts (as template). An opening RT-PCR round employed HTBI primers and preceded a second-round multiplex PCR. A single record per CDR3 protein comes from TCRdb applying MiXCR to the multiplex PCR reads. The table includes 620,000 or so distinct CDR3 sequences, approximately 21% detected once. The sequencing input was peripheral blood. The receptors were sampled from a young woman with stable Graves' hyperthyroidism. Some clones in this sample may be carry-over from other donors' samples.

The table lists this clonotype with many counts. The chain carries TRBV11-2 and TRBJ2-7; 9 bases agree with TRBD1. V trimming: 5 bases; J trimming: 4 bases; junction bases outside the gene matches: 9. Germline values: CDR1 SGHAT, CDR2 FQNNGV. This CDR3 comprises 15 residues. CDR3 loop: CASSPRQGDYYEQYF. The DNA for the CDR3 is TGTGCCAGCAGCCCTCGACAGGGGGACTATTACGAGCAGTACTTC.

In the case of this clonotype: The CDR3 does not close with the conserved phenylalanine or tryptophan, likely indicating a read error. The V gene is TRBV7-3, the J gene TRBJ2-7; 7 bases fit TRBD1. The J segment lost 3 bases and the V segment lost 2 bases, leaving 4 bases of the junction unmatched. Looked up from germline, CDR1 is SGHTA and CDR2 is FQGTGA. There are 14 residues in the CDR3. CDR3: CASSLDRVGYEQYS. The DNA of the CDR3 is TGTGCCAGCAGCTTAGACAGGGTCGGCTACGAGCAGTACTCC.

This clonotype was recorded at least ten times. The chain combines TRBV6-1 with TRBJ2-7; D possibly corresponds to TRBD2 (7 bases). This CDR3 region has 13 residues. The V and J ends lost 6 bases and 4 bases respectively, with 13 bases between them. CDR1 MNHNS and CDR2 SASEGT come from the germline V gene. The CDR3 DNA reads TGTGCCAGCAGCCGCGGGGGCGCTTACGAGCAGTACTTC. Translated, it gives CASSRGGAYEQYF.

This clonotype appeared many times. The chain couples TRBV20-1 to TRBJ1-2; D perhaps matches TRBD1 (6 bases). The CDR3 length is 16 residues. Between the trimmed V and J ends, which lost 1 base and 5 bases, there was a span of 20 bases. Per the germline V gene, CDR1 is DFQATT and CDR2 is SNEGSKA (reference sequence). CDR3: CSARAAGVGGDYGYTF. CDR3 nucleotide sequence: TGCAGTGCTAGAGCCGCGGGTGTGGGGGGCGATTATGGCTACACCTTC.

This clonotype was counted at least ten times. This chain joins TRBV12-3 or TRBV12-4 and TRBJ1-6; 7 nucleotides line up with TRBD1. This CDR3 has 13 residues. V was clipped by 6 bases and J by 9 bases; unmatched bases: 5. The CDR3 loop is CASRDPGGSPLHF. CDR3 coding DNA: TGTGCCAGCAGGGACCCAGGGGGTTCACCCCTCCACTTT.

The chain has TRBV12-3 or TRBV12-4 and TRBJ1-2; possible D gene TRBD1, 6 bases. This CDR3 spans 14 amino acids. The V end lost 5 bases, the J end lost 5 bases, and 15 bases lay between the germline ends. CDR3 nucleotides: TGTGCCAGCAGTCCCCTTGGGGGGCTGTATGGCTACACCTTC. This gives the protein CASSPLGGLYGYTF.